The clone carrying this T cell receptor (beta chain) occurred many times. Its target is unknown. The data are from a study of T cells after yellow fever vaccination. Making TCR cDNA involved 5'RACE template switching, which added UMIs and a universal primer site. MiXCR, applied by TCRdb to the 5' RACE reads, yields one record per CDR3 protein. The sample gives around 46,000 distinct CDR3 sequences, about 7.4% of which show up once; less than 35% is in the top ten. Germline CDR1 MNHEY, CDR2 SVGAGI. The V segment lost 2 bases and the J segment 0 bases; nucleotides outside the gene matches: 2. The CDR3 totals 17 residues. Study-level results: In post-booster samples, most primary-vaccination clones reappeared (about 96% CD4, 75% to 90% CD8). Researchers cautioned that FACS-sorted repertoires could harbor abundant clonotypes contaminating from the bulk population. Researchers report a weaker secondary response that nonetheless peaked faster, day 5 versus 15.

This material consisted of CD8+ T cells sorted from PBMCs, taken about 2 weeks after the first yellow fever vaccination. This chain uses TRBV6-5 with TRBJ2-6; TRBD1 matches 9 bases. The receptor was derived from a man aged 18-30 years who received the YFV17D yellow fever vaccine. CDR3 nucleotides: TGTGCCAGCAGTTACGGGACAGGGCTCTCTGGGGCCAACGTCCTGACTTTC. Its protein product is CASSYGTGLSGANVLTF.